This T cell receptor (beta chain) was documented in a study of blood T cell repertoires in COVID-19 (dated by TCRdb to about 2020). Regarding the study in general: The collaborator samples originated in the United States, Italy and Spain and spanned the acute and convalescent phases of COVID-19. HLA class I and class II types, where available, came from metadata supplied by the sample provider rather than from assay-based typing. Samples were obtained from the ongoing ImmuneRACE study (first 160 participants) and from 1,254 subjects provided by 6 global collaborators. The prospective study material was composed of cDNA or gDNA derived from T cells, B-cell-depleted T cells, or PBMCs. Sample metadata almost always included a de-identified subject ID, COVID-19 status, age in years and sex. The dataset comprised deeply sampled blood TCRbeta repertoires from subjects exposed to, actively infected with, or recovered from COVID-19. The repertoires were released in a freely available public database meant as a resource for research on the immune response to SARS-CoV-2.

TCRbeta CDR3 regions were amplified from genomic DNA by means of the immunoSEQ Assay, a bias-controlled multiplex PCR. Turning to the authors' computational methods: The number of nucleated cells in each sample was estimated by amplification of reference gene primers within the assay. Sequence reads were collapsed and filtered to measure the absolute abundance of every unique TCRbeta CDR3 rearrangement. For each sample, productive Simpson clonality was calculated as the square root of Simpson's diversity index over productive rearrangements. Sourced from immuneACCESS, this table was stored by TCRdb with only in-frame sequences that have V and J called. A share of the clones is absent; for the studies checked, an unresolved V gene accounts for under half, and the remainder has no known explanation. The D gene and trimming were derived from the DNA, and the V and J assignments and clone size from that table. In this sample the table shows roughly 300,000 clones, approximately 85% of which occur a single time. The ten largest clones represent around 7.2% of the sample.

The junction shows trimming of 0 bases on V and 1 base on J, plus 10 bases between the germline ends. The germline V gene (reference sequence) gives CDR1 as SGHKS and CDR2 as YYEKEE. The CDR3 holds 15 amino acids from the cysteine to the phenylalanine. The kept DNA is CDR3 alone, 45 bases in frame from the first base. Summary of the overall study and its limitations: Clinical and demographic metadata were provided uncurated, with the amount varying by source and participant.

Comments on this clone: It lacks a known antigen. Per-base qualities were not stored, and no clone one base away is much larger.

Each collaborating institution followed its own protocols to collect whole blood in K2EDTA tubes. Collaborator samples were shipped for TCRbeta analysis as frozen whole blood, isolated PBMCs, or DNA extracted from either sample type. This TCR was sampled from a human donor in a cohort sampled during active COVID-19. The chain employs TRBV5-5 and TRBJ1-1; the best D guess is TRBD1, with 5 bases matching. Specimen: peripheral blood. The CDR3: CASSLGQGGNTEAFF. The DNA is TGTGCCAGCAGCTTGGGCCAGGGTGGGAACACTGAAGCTTTCTTT.